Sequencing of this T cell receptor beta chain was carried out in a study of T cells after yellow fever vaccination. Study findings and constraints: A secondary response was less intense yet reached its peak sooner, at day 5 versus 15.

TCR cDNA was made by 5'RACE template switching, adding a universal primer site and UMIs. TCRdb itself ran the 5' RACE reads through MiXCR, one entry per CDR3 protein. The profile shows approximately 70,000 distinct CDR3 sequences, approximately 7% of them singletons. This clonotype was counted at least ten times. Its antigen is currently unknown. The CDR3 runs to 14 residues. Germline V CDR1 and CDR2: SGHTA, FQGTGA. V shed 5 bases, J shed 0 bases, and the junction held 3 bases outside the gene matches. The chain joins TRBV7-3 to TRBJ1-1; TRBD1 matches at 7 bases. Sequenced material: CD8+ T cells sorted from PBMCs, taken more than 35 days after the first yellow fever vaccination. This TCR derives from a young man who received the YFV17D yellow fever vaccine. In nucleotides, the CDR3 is TGTGCCAGCAGCCGGGACAGATTGAACACTGAAGCTTTCTTT. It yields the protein CASSRDRLNTEAFF. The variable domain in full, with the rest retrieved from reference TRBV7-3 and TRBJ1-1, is GAGVSQTPSNKVTEKGKYVELRCDPISGHTALYWYRQSLGQGPEFLIYFQGTGAADDSGLPNDRFFAVRPEGSVSTLKIQRTERGDSAVYLCASSRDRLNTEAFFGQGTRLTVV.